This is a list of T cell receptor beta chains from one sample in a study of blood T cell repertoires in COVID-19. The table came from immunoSEQ multiplex PCR; TCRdb's copy has only in-frame clones and leaves some out. The table lists around 170,000 clones, roughly 87% of them singletons. Sequenced: PBMCs or T cells enriched from blood (not recorded which). These receptors originate from a woman in her forties or fifties who had recovered from COVID-19. CDR3s include the opening cysteine and the closing phenylalanine or tryptophan. The D gene is left open where the match is weak. Clone size is not always given. Where it is, it says once, few, many or a class for expanded clones.

d_gene: -
v_gene: TRBV30
j_gene: TRBJ2-7
abundance: -
CDR3aa: CAWSVPKGDLDEQYF
CDR3nt: TGTGCCTGGAGTGTACCAAAAGGGGATCTAGACGAGCAGTACTTC

d_gene: -
v_gene: TRBV30
j_gene: TRBJ1-6
abundance: -
CDR3aa: CAWSGGSDSPLHF
CDR3nt: TGTGCCTGGAGCGGGGGATCCGATTCACCCCTCCACTTT

d_gene: TRBD2
v_gene: TRBV5-8
j_gene: TRBJ2-7
abundance: -
CDR3aa: CASSWGTSGRSYEQYF
CDR3nt: TGTGCCAGCAGCTGGGGGACTAGCGGGAGGTCCTACGAGCAGTACTTC

d_gene: -
v_gene: TRBV3-1/TRBV3-2
j_gene: TRBJ2-1
abundance: -
CDR3aa: CASSQVGQAYNEQFF
CDR3nt: TGTGCCAGCAGCCAAGTCGGTCAAGCTTACAATGAGCAGTTCTTC

d_gene: -
v_gene: TRBV6-5
j_gene: TRBJ1-1
abundance: -
CDR3aa: CASSRLGGVTEAFF
CDR3nt: TGTGCCAGCAGTCGGCTAGGGGGGGTCACTGAAGCTTTCTTT

d_gene: TRBD2
v_gene: TRBV5-1
j_gene: TRBJ2-7
abundance: -
CDR3aa: CASSGTSGSYEQYF
CDR3nt: TGCGCCAGCAGCGGGACTAGCGGCTCCTACGAGCAGTACTTC

d_gene: -
v_gene: TRBV5-1
j_gene: TRBJ2-7
abundance: -
CDR3aa: CASSSAGQFYEQYF
CDR3nt: TGCGCCAGCAGTTCGGCGGGACAGTTCTACGAGCAGTACTTC

d_gene: TRBD1
v_gene: TRBV10-3
j_gene: TRBJ1-5
abundance: -
CDR3aa: CAISPGTGSSNQPQHF
CDR3nt: TGTGCCATCAGTCCGGGGACAGGGAGCAGCAATCAGCCCCAGCATTTT

d_gene: TRBD2
v_gene: TRBV10-1
j_gene: TRBJ2-1
abundance: -
CDR3aa: CASSSLLAGVNEQFF
CDR3nt: TGCGCCAGCAGCTCCCTACTAGCGGGAGTAAATGAGCAGTTCTTC

d_gene: TRBD1
v_gene: TRBV6-5
j_gene: TRBJ1-2
abundance: -
CDR3aa: CATAWDSSYGYTF
CDR3nt: TGTGCCACGGCCTGGGACAGTTCCTATGGCTACACCTTC

d_gene: TRBD2
v_gene: TRBV5-6
j_gene: TRBJ2-1
abundance: -
CDR3aa: CASSLGLAGGMPYNEQFF
CDR3nt: TGTGCCAGCAGCCTCGGACTAGCGGGAGGGATGCCCTACAATGAGCAGTTCTTC

d_gene: TRBD2
v_gene: TRBV5-6
j_gene: TRBJ2-7
abundance: -
CDR3aa: CASSLLLAGVEQYF
CDR3nt: TGTGCCAGCAGCTTGCTACTAGCGGGAGTGGAGCAGTACTTC

d_gene: TRBD1
v_gene: TRBV28
j_gene: TRBJ1-2
abundance: -
CDR3aa: CASRRTGTNYGYTF
CDR3nt: TGTGCCAGCAGGCGGACAGGGACGAACTATGGCTACACCTTC

d_gene: TRBD2
v_gene: TRBV24-1
j_gene: TRBJ2-3
abundance: -
CDR3aa: CATSDFRGASGMTDTQYF
CDR3nt: TGTGCCACCAGTGATTTTAGGGGCGCTAGCGGGATGACAGATACGCAGTATTTT

d_gene: TRBD1
v_gene: TRBV14
j_gene: TRBJ1-5
abundance: -
CDR3aa: CASSQRQGDGNQPQHF
CDR3nt: TGTGCCAGCAGCCAGCGACAGGGGGATGGCAATCAGCCCCAGCATTTT

d_gene: -
v_gene: TRBV28
j_gene: TRBJ2-5
abundance: -
CDR3aa: CASSINGQETQYF
CDR3nt: TGTGCCAGCAGTATCAACGGGCAAGAGACCCAGTACTTC

d_gene: TRBD2
v_gene: TRBV9
j_gene: TRBJ2-7
abundance: -
CDR3aa: CASSVGGGLAYEQYF
CDR3nt: TGTGCCAGCAGCGTAGGAGGGGGACTAGCCTACGAGCAGTACTTC

d_gene: TRBD2
v_gene: TRBV2
j_gene: TRBJ2-2
abundance: -
CDR3aa: CASSGLAVNTGELFF
CDR3nt: TGTGCCAGCAGTGGACTAGCGGTGAACACCGGGGAGCTGTTTTTT

d_gene: -
v_gene: TRBV19
j_gene: TRBJ1-4
abundance: -
CDR3aa: CASRNRPGRNEKLFF
CDR3nt: TGTGCCAGTAGAAATAGGCCGGGGAGGAATGAAAAACTGTTTTTT

d_gene: TRBD1
v_gene: TRBV2
j_gene: TRBJ2-7
abundance: once
CDR3aa: CASNQGAHEQYF
CDR3nt: TGTGCCAGCAACCAGGGGGCCCACGAGCAGTACTTC

d_gene: -
v_gene: TRBV6-5
j_gene: TRBJ1-2
abundance: -
CDR3aa: CASSHPDRTYGYTF
CDR3nt: TGTGCCAGCAGTCACCCCGACAGGACCTATGGCTACACCTTC

d_gene: TRBD1
v_gene: TRBV2
j_gene: TRBJ2-7
abundance: -
CDR3aa: CASTEDRGYEQYF
CDR3nt: TGTGCCAGCACCGAGGACAGGGGCTACGAGCAGTACTTC

d_gene: -
v_gene: TRBV9
j_gene: TRBJ2-5
abundance: -
CDR3aa: CASSPRSGPSETQYF
CDR3nt: TGTGCCAGCAGCCCCCGGAGCGGTCCGTCAGAGACCCAGTACTTC

d_gene: -
v_gene: TRBV6-4
j_gene: TRBJ1-2
abundance: -
CDR3aa: CASSGSTVYGYTF
CDR3nt: TGTGCCAGCAGTGGCTCGACAGTCTATGGCTACACCTTC

d_gene: TRBD2
v_gene: TRBV4-1
j_gene: TRBJ2-7
abundance: -
CDR3aa: CASSQDSTSGSREQYF
CDR3nt: TGCGCCAGCAGCCAAGATTCGACTAGCGGGAGCCGCGAGCAGTACTTC

d_gene: -
v_gene: TRBV19
j_gene: TRBJ2-1
abundance: -
CDR3aa: CASTGSGSRNEQFF
CDR3nt: TGTGCCAGCACTGGGTCGGGATCCAGGAATGAGCAGTTCTTC

d_gene: -
v_gene: TRBV6-5
j_gene: TRBJ1-2
abundance: -
CDR3aa: CASTSPSANYGYTF
CDR3nt: TGTGCCAGCACTAGTCCTTCGGCTAACTATGGCTACACCTTC

d_gene: TRBD1
v_gene: TRBV13
j_gene: TRBJ2-2
abundance: -
CDR3aa: CASSSRDRVDKNTGELFF
CDR3nt: TGTGCCAGCAGCTCCCGGGACAGGGTCGACAAAAACACCGGGGAGCTGTTTTTT